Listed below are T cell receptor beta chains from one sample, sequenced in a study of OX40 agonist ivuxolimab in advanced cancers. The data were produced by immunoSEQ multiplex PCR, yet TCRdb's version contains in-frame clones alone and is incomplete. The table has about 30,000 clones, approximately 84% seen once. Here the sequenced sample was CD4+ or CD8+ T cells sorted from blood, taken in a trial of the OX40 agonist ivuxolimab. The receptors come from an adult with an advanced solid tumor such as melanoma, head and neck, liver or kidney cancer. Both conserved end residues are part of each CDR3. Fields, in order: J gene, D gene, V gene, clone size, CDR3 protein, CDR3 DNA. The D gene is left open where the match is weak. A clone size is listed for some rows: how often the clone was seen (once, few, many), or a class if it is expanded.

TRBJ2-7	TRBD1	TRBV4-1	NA	CASSQDDRGGEQYF	TGCGCCAGCAGCCAGGACGACAGGGGAGGCGAGCAGTACTTC
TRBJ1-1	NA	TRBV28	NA	CASSKPERDTEAFF	TGTGCCAGCAGTAAACCGGAGAGGGACACTGAAGCTTTCTTT
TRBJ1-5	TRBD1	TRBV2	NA	CASSRGQGAHQPQHF	TGTGCCAGCAGTCGGGGACAGGGGGCGCACCAGCCCCAGCATTTT
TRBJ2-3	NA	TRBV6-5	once	CASSRGTTSTDTQYF	TGTGCCAGCAGCCGAGGGACAACTAGCACAGATACGCAGTATTTT
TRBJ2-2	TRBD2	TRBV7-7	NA	CASSETGTSLAGELFF	TGTGCCAGCAGCGAAACCGGGACTAGCCTTGCCGGGGAGCTGTTTTTT
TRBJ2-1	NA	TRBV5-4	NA	CASSLAQSSYNEQFF	TGTGCCAGCAGCTTGGCACAGAGCTCCTACAATGAGCAGTTCTTC
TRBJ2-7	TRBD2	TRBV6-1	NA	CASSGPTSVVPYEQYF	TGTGCCAGCAGTGGGCCGACTAGCGTGGTTCCATACGAGCAGTACTTC
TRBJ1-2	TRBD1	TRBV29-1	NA	CSGQGDHGYTF	TGCAGCGGACAGGGTGACCATGGCTACACCTTC
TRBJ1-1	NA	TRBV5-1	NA	CASSLGLGGAEEAFF	TGCGCCAGCAGCTTGGGACTGGGGGGAGCGGAGGAAGCTTTCTTT
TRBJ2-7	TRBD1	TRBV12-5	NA	CASVAPGQEIYEQYF	TGTGCTAGTGTTGCCCCGGGACAGGAGATCTACGAGCAGTACTTC
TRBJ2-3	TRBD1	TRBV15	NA	CATGQGAADTQYF	TGTGCCACCGGACAGGGGGCGGCAGATACGCAGTATTTT
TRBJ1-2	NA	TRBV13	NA	CASSLALYGGVNF	TGTGCCAGCAGCTTAGCACTGTATGGGGGAGTGAACTTC
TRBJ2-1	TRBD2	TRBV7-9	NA	CASSLVRAGGHYNEQFF	TGTGCCAGCAGCTTAGTGAGGGCGGGAGGCCACTACAATGAGCAGTTCTTC
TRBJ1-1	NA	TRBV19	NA	CASSKRPRGLANTEAFF	TGTGCCAGTAGTAAGCGCCCCAGGGGCCTCGCGAACACTGAAGCTTTCTTT
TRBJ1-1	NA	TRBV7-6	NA	CASSALDSLNTEAFF	TGTGCCAGCAGCGCTCTTGACAGCTTGAACACTGAAGCTTTCTTT
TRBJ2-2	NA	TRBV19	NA	CASKMFLDPGEELFF	TGTGCCAGTAAAATGTTCCTAGATCCTGGCGAGGAGCTGTTTTTT
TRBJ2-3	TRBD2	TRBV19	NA	CAGSIYGEGLGDTQYF	TGTGCCGGTAGTATATACGGGGAGGGCCTAGGGGATACGCAGTATTTT
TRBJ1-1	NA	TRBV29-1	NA	CSAWGGQGNTEAFF	TGCAGCGCCTGGGGGGGTCAAGGGAACACTGAAGCTTTCTTT
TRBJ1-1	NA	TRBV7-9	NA	CASSLVVNTEAFF	TGTGCCAGCAGCTTAGTCGTGAACACTGAAGCTTTCTTT
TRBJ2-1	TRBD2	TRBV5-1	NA	CASSLGWLAGGGDEQFF	TGCGCCAGCAGCTTGGGATGGCTAGCGGGAGGCGGGGATGAGCAGTTCTTC
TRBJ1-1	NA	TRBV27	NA	CASSPLRVTDTEAFF	TGTGCCAGCAGTCCACTCAGGGTTACCGACACTGAAGCTTTCTTT
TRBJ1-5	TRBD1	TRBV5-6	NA	CASSIGDRAATEPQHF	TGTGCCAGCAGTATCGGAGACAGGGCGGCAACGGAGCCCCAGCATTTT
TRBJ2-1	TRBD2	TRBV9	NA	CASSVVGGTSGSSEQFF	TGTGCCAGCAGCGTAGTGGGAGGGACTAGCGGGAGTAGTGAGCAGTTCTTC
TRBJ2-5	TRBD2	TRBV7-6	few	CASSLIRLAGGRAETQYF	TGTGCCAGCAGCTTAATACGACTAGCGGGGGGGCGGGCAGAGACCCAGTACTTC
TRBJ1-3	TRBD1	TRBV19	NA	CASSDRDGNTIYF	TGTGCCAGTAGTGACAGGGACGGAAACACCATATATTTT
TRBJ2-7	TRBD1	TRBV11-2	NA	CASIRTGGTYEQYF	TGTGCCAGCATCAGGACAGGAGGCACCTACGAGCAGTACTTC
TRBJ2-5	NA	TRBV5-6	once	CASSLDRGLKETQYF	TGTGCCAGCAGCTTGGACCGGGGGCTTAAAGAGACCCAGTACTTC
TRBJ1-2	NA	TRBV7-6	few	CASSLSGAEGYTF	TGTGCCAGCAGCTTATCAGGGGCGGAGGGCTACACCTTC
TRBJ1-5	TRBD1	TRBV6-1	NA	CASSRLQGGPQHF	TGTGCCAGCAGTCGTTTACAGGGGGGACCCCAGCATTTT
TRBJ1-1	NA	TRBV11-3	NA	CASSTPRAGKPPAAFF	TGTGCCAGCAGTACGCCCCGGGCAGGAAAGCCCCCAGCAGCTTTCTTT
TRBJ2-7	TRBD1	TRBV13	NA	CASSSGGQGIHEQYF	TGTGCCAGCAGTTCAGGGGGACAGGGGATCCACGAGCAGTACTTC
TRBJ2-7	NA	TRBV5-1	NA	CASSLTDYYEQYF	TGCGCCAGCAGCTTGACGGATTACTACGAGCAGTACTTC
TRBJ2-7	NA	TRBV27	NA	CASSGTGPHEQYF	TGTGCCAGCAGCGGGACCGGGCCCCACGAGCAGTACTTC
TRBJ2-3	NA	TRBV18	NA	CASSPPGGVSGSTDTQYF	TGTGCCAGCTCACCACCGGGTGGGGTGAGCGGGAGCACAGATACGCAGTATTTT
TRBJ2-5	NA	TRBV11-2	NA	CASSLAPLGSRETQYF	TGTGCCAGCAGCTTAGCCCCCCTTGGGTCCCGGGAGACCCAGTACTTC
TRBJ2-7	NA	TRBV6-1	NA	CASSQWAGEQYF	TGTGCCAGCAGTCAATGGGCGGGCGAGCAGTACTTC
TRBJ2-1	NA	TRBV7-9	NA	CAAAGYLYNEQFF	TGTGCCGCTGCGGGATACCTATACAATGAGCAGTTCTTC
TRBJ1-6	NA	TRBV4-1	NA	CASSQAILSSYNSPLHF	TGCGCCAGCAGCCAAGCGATTTTAAGCTCCTATAATTCACCCCTCCACTTT
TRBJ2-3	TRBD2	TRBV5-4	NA	CASTPYGGAIDTQYF	TGTGCCAGCACCCCCTACGGGGGGGCCATAGATACGCAGTATTTT
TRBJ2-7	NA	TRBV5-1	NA	CASSWGLINYEQYF	TGCGCCAGCAGCTGGGGGCTGATTAACTACGAGCAGTACTTC
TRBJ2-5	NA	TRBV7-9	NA	CASTPQDQETQYF	TGTGCCAGCACCCCGCAGGACCAAGAGACCCAGTACTTC
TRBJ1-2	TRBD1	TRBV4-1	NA	CASSQDPIQGARVYGYTF	TGCGCCAGCAGCCAAGACCCTATACAGGGGGCGCGGGTCTATGGCTACACCTTC
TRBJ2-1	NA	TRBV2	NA	CASMGTDYNEQFF	TGTGCCAGCATGGGAACTGATTACAATGAGCAGTTCTTC
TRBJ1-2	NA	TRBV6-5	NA	CASSSPDYYGYTF	TGTGCCAGCAGTTCTCCAGACTACTATGGCTACACCTTC
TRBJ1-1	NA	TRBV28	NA	CASSTLGAEAFF	TGTGCCAGCAGTACGCTAGGGGCTGAAGCTTTCTTT